The clone carrying this T cell receptor (beta chain) was counted a few times. The table came from immunoSEQ multiplex PCR; TCRdb's copy has only in-frame clones and leaves some out. The sample consists of roughly 120,000 clones, over 75% of them appearing once. This record belongs to a study of blood T cell repertoires in COVID-19. Background on the study: COVID-19 samples collected from the United States, Italy and Spain covered acute and convalescent phases.

V dropped 1 base and J dropped 10; count of bases not matched to a gene: 6. The CDR3 extends over 15 amino acids. Germline CDR1 and CDR2: LNHDA and SQIVND (reference sequence). The TCR originated in a man aged 45-60 years with acute or convalescent COVID-19. This chain links TRBV19 with TRBJ2-1; 11 bases fit TRBD2. Sequenced: peripheral blood. The CDR3 sequence is CASSIGSGGAREQFF. CDR3 nucleotide sequence: TGTGCCAGTAGTATAGGTAGCGGGGGGGCCCGGGAGCAGTTCTTC.